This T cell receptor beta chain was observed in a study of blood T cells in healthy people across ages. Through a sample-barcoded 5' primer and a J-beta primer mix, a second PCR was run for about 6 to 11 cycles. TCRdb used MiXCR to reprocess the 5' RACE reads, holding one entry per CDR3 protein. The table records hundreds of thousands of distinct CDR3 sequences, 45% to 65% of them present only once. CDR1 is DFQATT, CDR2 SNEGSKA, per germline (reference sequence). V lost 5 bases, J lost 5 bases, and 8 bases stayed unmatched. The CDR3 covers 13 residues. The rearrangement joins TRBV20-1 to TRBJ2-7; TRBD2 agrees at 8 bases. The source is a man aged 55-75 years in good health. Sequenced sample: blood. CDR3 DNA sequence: TGCAGTGCTGAGGGACTAGGCCACCACGAGCAGTACTTC. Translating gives CSAEGLGHHEQYF.